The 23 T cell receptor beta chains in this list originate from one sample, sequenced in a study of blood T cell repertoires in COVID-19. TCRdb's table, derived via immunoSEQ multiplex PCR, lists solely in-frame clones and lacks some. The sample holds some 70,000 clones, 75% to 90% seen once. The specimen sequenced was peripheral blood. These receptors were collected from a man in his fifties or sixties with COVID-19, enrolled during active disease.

The CDR3 loop is CSADRNTEAFF. The CDR3 bases are TGCAGCGCCGACAGAAACACTGAAGCTTTCTTT. The chain combines TRBV29-1 with TRBJ1-1; D possibly corresponds to TRBD1 (5 bases). This CDR3 contains 11 residues. The V and J ends lost 7 bases and 2 bases respectively, with 8 bases between them. Germline CDR1 reads SQVTM; CDR2 reads ANQGSEA.

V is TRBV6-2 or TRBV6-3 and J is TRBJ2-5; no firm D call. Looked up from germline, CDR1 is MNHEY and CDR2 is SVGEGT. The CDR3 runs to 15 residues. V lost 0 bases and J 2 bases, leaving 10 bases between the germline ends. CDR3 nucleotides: TGTGCCAGCAGTTACTCAGATTTAGCTCAAGAGACCCAGTACTTC. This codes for CASSYSDLAQETQYF.

This CDR3 reads CASSQTDSSNYGYTF. In DNA form, the CDR3 reads TGCGCCAGCAGCCAGACGGACAGTTCTAACTATGGCTACACCTTC. The genes are TRBV4-3 and TRBJ1-2; D possibly corresponds to TRBD1 (6 bases). The V gene lost 3 bases and the J gene lost 0 bases, with 11 bases spanning the gap. The CDR3 consists of 15 residues. The germline V gene encodes CDR1 LGHNA and CDR2 YSLEER.

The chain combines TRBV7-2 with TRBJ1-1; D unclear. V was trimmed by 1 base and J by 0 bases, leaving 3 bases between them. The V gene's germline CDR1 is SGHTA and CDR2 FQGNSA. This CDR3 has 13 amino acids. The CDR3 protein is CASSLVMNTEAFF. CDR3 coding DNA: TGTGCCAGCAGCTTAGTCATGAACACTGAAGCTTTCTTT.

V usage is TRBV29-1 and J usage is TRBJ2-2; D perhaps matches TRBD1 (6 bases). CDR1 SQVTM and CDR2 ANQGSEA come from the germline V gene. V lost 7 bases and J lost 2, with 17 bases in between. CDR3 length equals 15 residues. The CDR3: CSAQPRGFNTGELFF. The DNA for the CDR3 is TGCAGCGCCCAGCCCAGGGGATTTAACACCGGGGAGCTGTTTTTT.

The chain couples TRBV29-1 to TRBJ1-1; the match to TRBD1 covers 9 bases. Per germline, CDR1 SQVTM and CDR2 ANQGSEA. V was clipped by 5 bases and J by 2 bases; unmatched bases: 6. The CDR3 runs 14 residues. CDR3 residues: CSVMTGGYNTEAFF. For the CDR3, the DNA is TGCAGCGTTATGACAGGGGGATATAACACTGAAGCTTTCTTT. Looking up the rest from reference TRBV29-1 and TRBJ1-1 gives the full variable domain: SAVISQKPSRDICQRGTSLTIQCQVDSQVTMMFWYRQQPGQSLTLIATANQGSEATYESGFVIDKFPISRPNLTFSTLTVSNMSPEDSSIYLCSVMTGGYNTEAFFGQGTRLTVV.

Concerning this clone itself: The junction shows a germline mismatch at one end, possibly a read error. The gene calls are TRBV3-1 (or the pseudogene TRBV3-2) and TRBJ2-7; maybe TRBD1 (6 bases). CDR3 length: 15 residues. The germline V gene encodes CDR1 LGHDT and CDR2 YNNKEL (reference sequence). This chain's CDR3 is CASSQGPGVSAEQYF. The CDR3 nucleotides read TGTGCCAGCAGTCAAGGACCAGGGGTATCGGCCGAGCAGTACTTC.

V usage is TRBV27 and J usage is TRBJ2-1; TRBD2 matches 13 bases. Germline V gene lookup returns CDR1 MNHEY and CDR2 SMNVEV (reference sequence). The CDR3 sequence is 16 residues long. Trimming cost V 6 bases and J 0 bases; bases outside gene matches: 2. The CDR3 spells CASRRLAGGSYNEQFF. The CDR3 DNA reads TGTGCCAGCAGAAGACTAGCGGGAGGCTCCTACAATGAGCAGTTCTTC.

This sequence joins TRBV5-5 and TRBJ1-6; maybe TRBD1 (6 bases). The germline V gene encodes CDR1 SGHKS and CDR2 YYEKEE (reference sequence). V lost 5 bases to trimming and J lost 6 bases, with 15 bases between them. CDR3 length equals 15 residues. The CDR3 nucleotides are TGTGCCAGCAGTCCTACCCGGACAGTTAATTCACCCCTCCACTTT. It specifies CASSPTRTVNSPLHF.

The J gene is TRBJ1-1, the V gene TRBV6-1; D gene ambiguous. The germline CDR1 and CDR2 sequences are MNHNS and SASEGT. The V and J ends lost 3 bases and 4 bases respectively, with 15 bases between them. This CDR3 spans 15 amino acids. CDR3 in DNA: TGTGCCAGCAGTGAGGAGGCCCACCTCGGCACTGAAGCTTTCTTT. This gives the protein CASSEEAHLGTEAFF.

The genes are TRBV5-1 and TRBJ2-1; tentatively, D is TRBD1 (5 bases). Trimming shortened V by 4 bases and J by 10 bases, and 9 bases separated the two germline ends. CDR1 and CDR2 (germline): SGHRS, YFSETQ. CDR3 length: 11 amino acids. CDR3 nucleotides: TGCGCCAGCAGCCTAAACAGGGAGCAGTTCTTC. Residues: CASSLNREQFF.

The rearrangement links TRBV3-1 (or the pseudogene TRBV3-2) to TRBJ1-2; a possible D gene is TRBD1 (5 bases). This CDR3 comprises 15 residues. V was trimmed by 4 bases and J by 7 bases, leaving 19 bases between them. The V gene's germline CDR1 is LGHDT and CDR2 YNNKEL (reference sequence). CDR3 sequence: CASSPPGRAGVGYTF. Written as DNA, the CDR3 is TGTGCCAGCAGCCCCCCTGGGCGTGCGGGGGTTGGCTACACCTTC.

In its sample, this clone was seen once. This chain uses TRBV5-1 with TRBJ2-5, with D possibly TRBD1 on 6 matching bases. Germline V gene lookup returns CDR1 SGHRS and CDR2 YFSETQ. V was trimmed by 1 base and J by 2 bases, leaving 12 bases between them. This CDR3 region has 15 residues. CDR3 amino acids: CASSLNTGKQETQYF. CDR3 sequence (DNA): TGCGCCAGCAGCTTGAATACAGGGAAGCAAGAGACCCAGTACTTC.

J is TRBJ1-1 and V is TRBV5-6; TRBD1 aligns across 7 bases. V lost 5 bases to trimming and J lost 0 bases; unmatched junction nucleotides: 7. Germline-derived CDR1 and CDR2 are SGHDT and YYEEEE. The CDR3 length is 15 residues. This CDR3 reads CASRPPGQMNTEAFF. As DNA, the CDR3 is TGTGCCAGCAGGCCTCCGGGACAGATGAACACTGAAGCTTTCTTT.

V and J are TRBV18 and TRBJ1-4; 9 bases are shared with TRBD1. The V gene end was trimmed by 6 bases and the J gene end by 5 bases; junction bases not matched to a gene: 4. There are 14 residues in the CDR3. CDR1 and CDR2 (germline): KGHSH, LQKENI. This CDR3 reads CASSVDRGNEKLFF. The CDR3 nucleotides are TGTGCCAGCTCCGTGGACAGGGGAAATGAAAAACTGTTTTTT.

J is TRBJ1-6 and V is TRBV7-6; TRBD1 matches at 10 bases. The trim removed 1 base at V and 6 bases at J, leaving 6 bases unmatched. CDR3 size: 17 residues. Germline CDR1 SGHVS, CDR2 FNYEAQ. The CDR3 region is CASSLGGGQGGNSPLHF. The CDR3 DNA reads TGTGCCAGCAGCTTAGGGGGAGGACAGGGGGGTAATTCACCCCTCCACTTT.

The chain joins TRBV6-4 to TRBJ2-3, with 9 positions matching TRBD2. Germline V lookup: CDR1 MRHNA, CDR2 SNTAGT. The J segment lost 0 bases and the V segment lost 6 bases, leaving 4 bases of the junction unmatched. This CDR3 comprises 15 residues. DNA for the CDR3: TGTGCCAGCAGCTTAGCGGGAGCTAGCACAGATACGCAGTATTTT. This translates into CASSLAGASTDTQYF.

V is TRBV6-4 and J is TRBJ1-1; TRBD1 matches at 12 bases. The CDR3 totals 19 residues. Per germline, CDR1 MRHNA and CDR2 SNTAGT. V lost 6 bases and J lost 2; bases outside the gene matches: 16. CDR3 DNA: TGTGCCAGCAGCAAATCACCGGCGGGACAGGGGGCTGTTAACACTGAAGCTTTCTTT. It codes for CASSKSPAGQGAVNTEAFF.

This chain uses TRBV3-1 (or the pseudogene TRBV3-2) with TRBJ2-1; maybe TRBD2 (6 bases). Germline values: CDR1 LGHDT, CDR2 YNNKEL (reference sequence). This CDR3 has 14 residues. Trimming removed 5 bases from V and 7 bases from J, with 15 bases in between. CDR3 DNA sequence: TGTGCCAGCAGCACGCCGGGAGTGAAAAATGAGCAGTTCTTC. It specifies CASSTPGVKNEQFF.

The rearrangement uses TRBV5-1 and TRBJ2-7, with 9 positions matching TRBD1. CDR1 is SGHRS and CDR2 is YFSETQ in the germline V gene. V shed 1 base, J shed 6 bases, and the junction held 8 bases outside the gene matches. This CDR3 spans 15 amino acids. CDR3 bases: TGCGCCAGCAGCTTGCGAGGGACAGGGTCCCTCGAGCAGTACTTC. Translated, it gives CASSLRGTGSLEQYF.

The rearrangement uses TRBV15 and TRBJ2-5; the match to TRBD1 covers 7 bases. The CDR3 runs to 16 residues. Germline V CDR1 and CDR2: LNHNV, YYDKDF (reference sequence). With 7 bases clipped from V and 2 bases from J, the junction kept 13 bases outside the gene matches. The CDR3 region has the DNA TGTGCCACCAATACACGAGAGGGACAGAGACAAGAGACCCAGTACTTC. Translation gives CATNTREGQRQETQYF.

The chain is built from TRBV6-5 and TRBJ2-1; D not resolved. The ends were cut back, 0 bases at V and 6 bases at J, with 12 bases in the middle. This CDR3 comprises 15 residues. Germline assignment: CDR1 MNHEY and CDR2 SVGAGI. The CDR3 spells CASSYSSVSSNEQFF. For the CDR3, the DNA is TGTGCCAGCAGTTACTCGAGCGTTAGCTCCAATGAGCAGTTCTTC.

The CDR3 spells CASARDYRSYEQYF. CDR3 nucleotide sequence: TGTGCCAGTGCCCGGGACTACCGCTCCTACGAGCAGTACTTC. V and J are TRBV6-5 and TRBJ2-7; 7 bases match TRBD2. This CDR3 has 14 amino acids. Unmatched junction bases numbered 8, after V lost 9 bases and J lost 0 bases. Looked up from germline, CDR1 is MNHEY and CDR2 is SVGAGI.